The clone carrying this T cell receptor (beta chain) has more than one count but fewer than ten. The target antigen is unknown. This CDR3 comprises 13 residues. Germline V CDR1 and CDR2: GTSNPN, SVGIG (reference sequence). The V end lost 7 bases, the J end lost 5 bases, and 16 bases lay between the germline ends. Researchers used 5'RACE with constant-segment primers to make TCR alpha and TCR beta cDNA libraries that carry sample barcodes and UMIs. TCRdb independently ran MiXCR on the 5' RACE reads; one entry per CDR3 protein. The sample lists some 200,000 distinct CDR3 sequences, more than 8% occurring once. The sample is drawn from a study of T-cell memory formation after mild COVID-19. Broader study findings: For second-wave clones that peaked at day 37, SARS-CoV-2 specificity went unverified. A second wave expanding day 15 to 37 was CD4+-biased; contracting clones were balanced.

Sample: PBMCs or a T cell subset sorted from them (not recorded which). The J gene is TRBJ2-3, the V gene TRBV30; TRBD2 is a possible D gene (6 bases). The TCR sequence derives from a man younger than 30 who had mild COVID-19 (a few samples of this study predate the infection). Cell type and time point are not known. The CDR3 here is CASTLGRIDTQYF. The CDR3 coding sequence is TGTGCCTCAACTTTGGGGAGGATAGATACGCAGTATTTT.